The source of this TCR beta chain is a study of T cells in Graves' hyperthyroidism and ophthalmopathy. Study context: Peripheral blood was taken when the disease was first diagnosed, before any treatment began.

The germline V and J ends were trimmed by 5 bases and 4 bases, with 17 bases remaining between them. Germline values: CDR1 SEHNR, CDR2 FQNEAQ (reference sequence). CDR3 size: 15 residues. This clonotype was observed many times. Its antigen is undetermined. The investigators amplified TCR beta CDR3 regions from RNA transcripts. In the first-round RT-PCR of the TCR CDR3, the HTBI primer set was used. TCRdb re-derived calls from the multiplex PCR reads in MiXCR, one entry per CDR3 protein. This table has roughly 800,000 distinct CDR3 sequences, over 35% appearing once. Study outcomes and limitations: Most thyroid clonotypes expanded above 0.001 were also detected in blood.

Reasons for excluding patients were uncontrolled infection, other autoimmune disease, pregnancy or lactation. Around 10 ml of fresh peripheral blood supplied the PBMCs. The sequenced sample was blood. The chain combines TRBV7-9 with TRBJ2-5, with no clear D. The sequence came from a man aged 18 to 30 with Graves' hyperthyroidism. CDR3 protein: CASSLAPSWAETQYF. In nucleotides, the CDR3 is TGTGCCAGCAGCCTTGCGCCTAGTTGGGCAGAGACCCAGTACTTC.